This TCR beta chain was captured in a study of CXCR3-negative and CXCR3-positive naive CD8 T cells. Study conclusions and caveats: Surface CD5 matched across naive subsets, and TRB CDR3 properties served to infer TCR strength. Both of the naive subsets showed about the same high diversity, but memory CD8+ cells had much less.

Details on this clonotype: Its antigen is not known.

The CDR3 runs to 14 residues. Looked up from germline, CDR1 is MGHRA and CDR2 is YSYEKL. TRB cDNA libraries were made by UMI-labeled 5' RACE. TCRdb re-called the 5' RACE reads and catalogs CDR3 proteins one per entry, DNA excluded. This sample's clone table lists about 120,000 distinct CDR3 sequences. This sequence originates from a human donor in good health. Some clones in this sample may be carry-over from other donors' samples. The rearrangement uses TRBV4-1 and TRBJ2-7; TCRdb picks TRBD1, but there is no DNA to check that call. Sample: naive CXCR3- CD8+ T cells from blood. The subset here: CD45RO-CCR7+CD27+CD95- naive CD8+ T cells lacking CXCR3 (TNR3-). The chain's CDR3 is CASSQSSRTYEQYF.